This entry concerns a single TCR beta chain. The antigen is undetermined. Being one base from a much bigger clone, this may be a read error. This record belongs to a study of T-cell memory formation after mild COVID-19. UMIs and sample barcodes were carried by the TCR alpha and TCR beta cDNA libraries that 5'RACE produced using constant-segment primers. Each CDR3 protein is one row after TCRdb ran MiXCR on the 5' RACE reads. This table holds 250,000 to 400,000 distinct CDR3 sequences, roughly an eighth found once. The study, taken as a whole, reports: Clones contracting day 15 to 85 were balanced CD4/CD8; later expanders leaned CD4+. Clonal second-wave expansions that peaked on day 37 had unconfirmed SARS-CoV-2 specificity. Pre-infection memory already had some responding clones, implying cross-reactive memory joined.

This sequence originates from a man aged 18-30 years who had mild COVID-19 (a few samples of this study predate the infection). Cell type and time point are not known. Sequences were obtained from PBMCs or a T cell subset sorted from them (not recorded which).

The CDR3: CAISWDSNQPQHF. CDR3 coding DNA: TGTGCCATCAGCTGGGACAGCAATCAGCCCCAGCATTTT. This chain uses TRBV11-2 with TRBJ1-5, with D possibly matching TRBD1 (5 bases). Germline-derived CDR1 and CDR2 are SGHAT and FQNNGV. The CDR3 totals 13 residues. Drawing the rest from reference TRBV11-2 and TRBJ1-5, the complete variable domain is EAGVAQSPRYKIIEKRQSVAFWCNPISGHATLYWYQQILGQGPKLLIQFQNNGVVDDSQLPKDRFSAERLKGVDSTLKIQPAKLEDSAVYLCAISWDSNQPQHFGDGTRLSIL.